This T cell receptor (beta chain) derives from a study of T cell responses to AZD1222 COVID-19 vaccine. This clone showed up just a few times. Sequencing used immunoSEQ multiplex PCR; TCRdb keeps in-frame clones, though not all of them. The table records tens of thousands of clones, approximately 86% of them present only once. Germline CDR1 and CDR2: SGHNT and YYREEE (reference sequence). This CDR3 region has 16 residues. V lost 0 bases, J lost 1 base, and 4 bases stayed unmatched. The clonotype comes from an adult in good health. The sample in question was peripheral blood, obtained on day 0 of AZD1222 vaccination. The chain uses TRBV5-4 and TRBJ1-1; 9 nucleotides align to TRBD1. The DNA of the CDR3 is TGTGCCAGCAGCTTGGTAGGGGGACAGGGGAACACTGAAGCTTTCTTT. This gives the protein CASSLVGGQGNTEAFF.